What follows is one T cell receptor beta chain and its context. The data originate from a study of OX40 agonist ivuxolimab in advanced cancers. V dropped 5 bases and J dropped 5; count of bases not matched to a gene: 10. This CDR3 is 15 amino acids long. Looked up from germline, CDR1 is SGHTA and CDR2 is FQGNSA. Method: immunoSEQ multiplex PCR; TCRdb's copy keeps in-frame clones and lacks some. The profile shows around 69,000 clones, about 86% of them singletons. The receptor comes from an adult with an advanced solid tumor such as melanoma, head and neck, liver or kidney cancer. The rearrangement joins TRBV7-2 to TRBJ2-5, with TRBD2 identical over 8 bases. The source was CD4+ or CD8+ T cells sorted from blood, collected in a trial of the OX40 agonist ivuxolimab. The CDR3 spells CASSIGTGLGETQYF. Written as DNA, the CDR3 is TGTGCCAGCAGCATAGGGACGGGACTAGGGGAGACCCAGTACTTC.